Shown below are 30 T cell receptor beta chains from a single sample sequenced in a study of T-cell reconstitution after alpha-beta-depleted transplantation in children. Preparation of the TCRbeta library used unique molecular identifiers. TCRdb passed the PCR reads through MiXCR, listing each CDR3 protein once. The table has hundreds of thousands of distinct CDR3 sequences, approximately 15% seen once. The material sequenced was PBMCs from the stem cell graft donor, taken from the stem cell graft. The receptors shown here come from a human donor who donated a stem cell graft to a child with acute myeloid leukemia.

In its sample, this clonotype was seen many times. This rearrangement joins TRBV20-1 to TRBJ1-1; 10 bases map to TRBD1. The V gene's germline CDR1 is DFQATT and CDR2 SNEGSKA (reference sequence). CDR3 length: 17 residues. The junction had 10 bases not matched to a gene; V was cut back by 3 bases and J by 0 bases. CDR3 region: CSARAITGQGMNTEAFF. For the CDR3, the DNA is TGCAGTGCTAGGGCCATAACGGGACAGGGGATGAACACTGAAGCTTTCTTT.

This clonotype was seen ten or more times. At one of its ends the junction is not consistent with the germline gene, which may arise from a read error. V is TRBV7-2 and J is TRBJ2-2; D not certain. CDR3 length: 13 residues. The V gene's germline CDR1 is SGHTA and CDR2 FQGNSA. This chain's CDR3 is CASSLGPTGELFF. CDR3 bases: TGTGCCAGCAGTTTAGGGCCCACCGGGGAGCTGTTTTTT. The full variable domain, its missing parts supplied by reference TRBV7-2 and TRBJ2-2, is GAGVSQSPSNKVTEKGKDVELRCDPISGHTALYWYRQSLGQGLEFLIYFQGNSAPDKSGLPSDRFSAERTGGSVSTLTIQRTQQEDSAVYLCASSLGPTGELFFGEGSRLTVL.

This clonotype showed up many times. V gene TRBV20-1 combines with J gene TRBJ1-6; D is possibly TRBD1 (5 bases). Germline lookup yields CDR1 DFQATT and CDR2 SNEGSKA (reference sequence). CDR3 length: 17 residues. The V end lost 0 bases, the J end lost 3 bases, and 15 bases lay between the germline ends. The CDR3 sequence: CSAREGRMGYYNSPLHF. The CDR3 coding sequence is TGCAGTGCTAGAGAGGGACGGATGGGCTACTATAATTCACCCCTCCACTTT.

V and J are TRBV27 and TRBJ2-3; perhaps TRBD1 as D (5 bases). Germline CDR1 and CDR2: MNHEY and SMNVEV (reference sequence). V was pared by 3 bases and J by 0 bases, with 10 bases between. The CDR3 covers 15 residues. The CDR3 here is CASSFEAGSTDTQYF. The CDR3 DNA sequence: TGTGCCAGCAGTTTTGAGGCAGGGAGCACAGATACGCAGTATTTT.

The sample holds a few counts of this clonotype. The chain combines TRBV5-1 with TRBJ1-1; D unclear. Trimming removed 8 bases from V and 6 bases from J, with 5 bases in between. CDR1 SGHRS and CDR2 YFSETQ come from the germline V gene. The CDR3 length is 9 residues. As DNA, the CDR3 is TGCGCCAGAAAGGCTGAAGCTTTCTTT. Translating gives CARKAEAFF. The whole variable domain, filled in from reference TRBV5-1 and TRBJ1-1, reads KAGVTQTPRYLIKTRGQQVTLSCSPISGHRSVSWYQQTPGQGLQFLFEYFSETQRNKGNFPGRFSGRQFSNSRSEMNVSTLELGDSALYLCARKAEAFFGQGTRLTVV.

CDR3 amino acids: CAWSGVSGRGSYNEQFF. The CDR3 DNA reads TGTGCCTGGAGCGGGGTGTCGGGTCGCGGGTCCTACAATGAGCAGTTCTTC. The rearrangement joins TRBV30 to TRBJ2-1; D might be TRBD2 (5 bases). V dropped 3 bases and J dropped 1 base, with 19 bases sitting between them. The germline gives CDR1 GTSNPN, CDR2 SVGIG (reference sequence). CDR3 length: 17 amino acids.

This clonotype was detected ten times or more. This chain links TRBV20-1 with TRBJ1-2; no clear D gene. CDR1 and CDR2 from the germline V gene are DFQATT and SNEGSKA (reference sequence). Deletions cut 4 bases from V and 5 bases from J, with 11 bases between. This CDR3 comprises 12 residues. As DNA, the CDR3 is TGCAGTGCTAAGCTCGAGGGTTATGGCTACACCTTC. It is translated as CSAKLEGYGYTF.

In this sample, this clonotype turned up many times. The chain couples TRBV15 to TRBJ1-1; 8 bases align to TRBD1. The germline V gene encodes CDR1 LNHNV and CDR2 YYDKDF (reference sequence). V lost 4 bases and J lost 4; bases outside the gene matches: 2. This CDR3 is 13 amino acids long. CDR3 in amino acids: CATSTTGGTEAFF. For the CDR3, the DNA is TGTGCCACCAGCACCACAGGGGGCACTGAAGCTTTCTTT.

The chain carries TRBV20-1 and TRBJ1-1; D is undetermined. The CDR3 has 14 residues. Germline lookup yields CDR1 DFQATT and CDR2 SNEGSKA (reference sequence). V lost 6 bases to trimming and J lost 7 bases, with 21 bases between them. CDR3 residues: CSAVGPGRVGEAFF. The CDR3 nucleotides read TGCAGTGCCGTCGGTCCGGGTCGGGTCGGTGAAGCTTTCTTT.

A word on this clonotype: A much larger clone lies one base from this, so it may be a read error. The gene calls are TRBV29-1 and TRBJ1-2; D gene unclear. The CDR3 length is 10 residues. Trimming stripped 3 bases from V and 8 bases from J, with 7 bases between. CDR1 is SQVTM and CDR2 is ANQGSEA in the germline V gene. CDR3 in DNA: TGCAGCGTTGAGACCAGCGGCTACACCTTC. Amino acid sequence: CSVETSGYTF.

Here the CDR3 reads CASSGGGREQFF. DNA of the CDR3: TGCGCCAGCAGCGGGGGGGGGAGGGAGCAGTTCTTC. The rearrangement links TRBV5-1 to TRBJ2-1, with 7 bases that match TRBD2. The CDR3 is 12 amino acids. V lost 4 bases and J lost 10; bases outside the gene matches: 5. CDR1 and CDR2 from the germline V gene are SGHRS and YFSETQ.

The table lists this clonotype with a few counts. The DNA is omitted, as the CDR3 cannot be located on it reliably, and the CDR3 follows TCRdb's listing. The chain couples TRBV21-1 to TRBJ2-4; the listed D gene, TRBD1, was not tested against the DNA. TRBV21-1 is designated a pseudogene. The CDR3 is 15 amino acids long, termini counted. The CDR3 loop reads CASVGVGALKNIQYF.

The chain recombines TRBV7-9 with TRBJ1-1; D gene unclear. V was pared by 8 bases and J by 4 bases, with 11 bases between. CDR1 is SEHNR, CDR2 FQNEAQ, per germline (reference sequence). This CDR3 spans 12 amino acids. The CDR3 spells CASGRLGTEAFF. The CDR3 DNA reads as TGTGCCAGCGGCCGCTTGGGCACTGAAGCTTTCTTT.

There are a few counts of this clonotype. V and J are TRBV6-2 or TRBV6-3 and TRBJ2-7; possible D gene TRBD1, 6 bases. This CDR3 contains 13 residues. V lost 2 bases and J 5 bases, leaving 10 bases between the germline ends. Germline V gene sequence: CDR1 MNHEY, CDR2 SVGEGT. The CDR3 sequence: CASSYGQGNEQYF. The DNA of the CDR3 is TGTGCCAGCAGTTACGGGCAGGGGAACGAGCAGTACTTC.

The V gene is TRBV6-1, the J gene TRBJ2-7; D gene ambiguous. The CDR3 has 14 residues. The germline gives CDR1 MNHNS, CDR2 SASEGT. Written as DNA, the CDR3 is TGTGCCAGCAGCCCCTCCCCGCAGGTCGCCGAGAAGTACGTC. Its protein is CASSPSPQVAEKYV.

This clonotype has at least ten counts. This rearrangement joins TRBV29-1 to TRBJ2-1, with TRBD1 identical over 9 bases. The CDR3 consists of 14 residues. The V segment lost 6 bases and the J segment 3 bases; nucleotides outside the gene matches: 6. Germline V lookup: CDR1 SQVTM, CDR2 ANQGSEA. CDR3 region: CSVEGQGNYNEQFF. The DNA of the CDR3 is TGCAGCGTCGAGGGACAGGGTAACTACAATGAGCAGTTCTTC.

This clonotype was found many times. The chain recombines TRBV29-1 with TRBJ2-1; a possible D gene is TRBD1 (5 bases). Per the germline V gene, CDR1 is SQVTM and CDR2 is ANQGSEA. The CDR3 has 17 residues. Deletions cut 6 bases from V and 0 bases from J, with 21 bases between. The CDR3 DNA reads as TGCAGCGTCCTTCAAGGGGCAGACATGTACTCCTACAATGAGCAGTTCTTC. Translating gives CSVLQGADMYSYNEQFF.

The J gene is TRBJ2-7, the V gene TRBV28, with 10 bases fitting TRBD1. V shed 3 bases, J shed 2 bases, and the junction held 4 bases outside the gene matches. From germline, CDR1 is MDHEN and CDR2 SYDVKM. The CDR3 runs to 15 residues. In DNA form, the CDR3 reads TGTGCCAGCAGTTTCGACAGGGGGCCCACCTACGAGCAGTACGTC. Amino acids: CASSFDRGPTYEQYV.

The CDR3 is CASSLIAGVVRETGELFF. In DNA, the CDR3 is TGTGCCAGCAGTTTAATTGCGGGGGTGGTCAGGGAAACCGGGGAGCTGTTTTTT. This chain links TRBV12-3 or TRBV12-4 with TRBJ2-2; 7 bases are shared with TRBD2. The CDR3 runs to 18 residues. The V gene end was trimmed by 2 bases and the J gene end by 5 bases; junction bases not matched to a gene: 14.

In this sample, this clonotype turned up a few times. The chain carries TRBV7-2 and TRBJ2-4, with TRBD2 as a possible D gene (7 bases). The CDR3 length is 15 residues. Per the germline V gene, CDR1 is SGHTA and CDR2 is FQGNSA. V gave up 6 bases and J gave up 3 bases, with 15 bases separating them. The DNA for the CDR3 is TGTGCCAGCAGGCTGGGGGGGGCAAGCAAAAACATTCAGTACTTC. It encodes CASRLGGASKNIQYF.

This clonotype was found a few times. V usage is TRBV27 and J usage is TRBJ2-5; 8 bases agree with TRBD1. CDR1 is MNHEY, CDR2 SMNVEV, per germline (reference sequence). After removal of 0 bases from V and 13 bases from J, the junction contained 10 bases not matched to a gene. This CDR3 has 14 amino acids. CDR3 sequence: CASSLSMDRVIRYF. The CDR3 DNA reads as TGTGCCAGCAGTTTATCGATGGACAGGGTTATCCGGTACTTC.

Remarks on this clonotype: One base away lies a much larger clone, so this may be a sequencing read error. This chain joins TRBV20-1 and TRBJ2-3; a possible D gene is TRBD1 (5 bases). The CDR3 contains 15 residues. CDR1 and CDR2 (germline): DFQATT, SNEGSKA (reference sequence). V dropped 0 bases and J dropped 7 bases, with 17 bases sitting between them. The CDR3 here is CSARDLRGTAYTQYF. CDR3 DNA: TGCAGTGCTAGAGACCTAAGGGGTACGGCATATACGCAGTATTTT.

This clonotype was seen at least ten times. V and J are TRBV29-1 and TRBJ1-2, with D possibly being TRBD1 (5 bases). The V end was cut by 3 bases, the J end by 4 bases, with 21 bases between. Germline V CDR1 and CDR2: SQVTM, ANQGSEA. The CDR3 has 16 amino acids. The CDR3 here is CSVDRLAAGQGYGYTF. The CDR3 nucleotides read TGCAGCGTTGATCGGCTTGCGGCAGGGCAGGGCTATGGCTACACCTTC.

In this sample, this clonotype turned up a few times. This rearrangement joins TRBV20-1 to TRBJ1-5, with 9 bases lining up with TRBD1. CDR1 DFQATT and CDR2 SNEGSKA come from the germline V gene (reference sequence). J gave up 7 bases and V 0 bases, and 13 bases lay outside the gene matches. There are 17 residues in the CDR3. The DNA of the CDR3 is TGCAGTGCTAGAGATTGGGACAGGGTGTGGTGGGAACAGCCCCAGCATTTT. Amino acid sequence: CSARDWDRVWWEQPQHF.

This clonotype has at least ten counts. This chain's CDR3 is CASKQNMNTEAFF. The CDR3 nucleotides read TGCGCCAGCAAACAGAACATGAACACTGAAGCTTTCTTT. The chain joins TRBV5-1 to TRBJ1-1; D call uncertain. Germline loops: CDR1 SGHRS, CDR2 YFSETQ. The V end was cut by 6 bases, the J end by 0 bases, with 9 bases between. The CDR3 runs to 13 residues.

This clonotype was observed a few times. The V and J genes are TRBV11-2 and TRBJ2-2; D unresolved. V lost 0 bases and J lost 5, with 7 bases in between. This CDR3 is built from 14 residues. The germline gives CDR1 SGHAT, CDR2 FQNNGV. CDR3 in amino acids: CASSLDSSTGELFF. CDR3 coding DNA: TGTGCCAGCAGCTTAGATTCGTCGACCGGGGAGCTGTTTTTT.

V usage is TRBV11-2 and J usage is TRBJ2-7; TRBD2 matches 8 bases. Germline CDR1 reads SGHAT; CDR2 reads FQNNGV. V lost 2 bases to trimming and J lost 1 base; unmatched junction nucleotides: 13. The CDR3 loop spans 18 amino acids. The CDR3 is CASSLRRRSGGSSYEQYF. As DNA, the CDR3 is TGTGCCAGCAGCTTACGTCGACGGAGCGGGGGCAGTTCCTACGAGCAGTACTTC.

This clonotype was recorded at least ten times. CDR3 residues: CASSLDREREKLFF. CDR3 nucleotide sequence: TGTGCCAGCAGTTTGGACAGGGAGAGGGAAAAACTGTTTTTT. The rearrangement joins TRBV12-3 or TRBV12-4 to TRBJ1-4; 8 nucleotides align to TRBD1. The CDR3 has 14 amino acids. With 3 bases clipped from V and 8 bases from J, the junction kept 5 bases outside the gene matches.

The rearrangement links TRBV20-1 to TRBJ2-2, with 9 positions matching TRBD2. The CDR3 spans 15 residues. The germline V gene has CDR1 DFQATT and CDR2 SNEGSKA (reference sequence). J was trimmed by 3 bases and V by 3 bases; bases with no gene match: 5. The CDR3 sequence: CSARRPSGDTGELFF. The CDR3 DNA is TGCAGTGCTAGGCGGCCTAGCGGGGACACCGGGGAGCTGTTTTTT.

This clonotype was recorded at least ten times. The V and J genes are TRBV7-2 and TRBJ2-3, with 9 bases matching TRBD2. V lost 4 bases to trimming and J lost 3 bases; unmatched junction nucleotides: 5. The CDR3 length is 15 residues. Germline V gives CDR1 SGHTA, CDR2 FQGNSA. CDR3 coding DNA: TGTGCCAGCAGCTCAGCTAGCGGGGTAACAGATACGCAGTATTTT. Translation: CASSSASGVTDTQYF.